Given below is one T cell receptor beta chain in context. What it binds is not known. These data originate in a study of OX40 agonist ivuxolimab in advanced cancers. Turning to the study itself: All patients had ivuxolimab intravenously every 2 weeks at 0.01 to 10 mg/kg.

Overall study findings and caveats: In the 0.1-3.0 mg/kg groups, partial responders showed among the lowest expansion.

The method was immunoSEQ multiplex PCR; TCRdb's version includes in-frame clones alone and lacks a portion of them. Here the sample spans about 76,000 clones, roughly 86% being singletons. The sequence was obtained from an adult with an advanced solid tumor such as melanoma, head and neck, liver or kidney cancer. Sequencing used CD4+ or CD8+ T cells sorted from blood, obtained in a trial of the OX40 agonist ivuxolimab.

CDR3 in amino acids: CASSLVSSNTGELFF. As DNA, the CDR3 is TGCGCCAGCAGCTTGGTCAGTTCGAACACCGGGGAGCTGTTTTTT. This chain connects TRBV5-1 to TRBJ2-2, with D uncertain. This CDR3 is built from 15 residues. Trimming removed 0 bases at V and 0 bases at J, with 6 bases between. Germline lookup yields CDR1 SGHRS and CDR2 YFSETQ.